The clone carrying this T cell receptor beta chain has more than one count but fewer than ten. The V and J ends lost 11 bases and 5 bases, in that order; junction bases with no gene match: 19. The CDR3 has 16 amino acids. CDR1 and CDR2 from the germline V gene are ENHRY and SYGVKD. This sample stems from a study of T-cell reconstitution after alpha-beta-depleted transplantation in children. A TCRbeta library incorporating unique molecular identifiers was prepared. TCRdb analysed the PCR reads with MiXCR anew, one entry per CDR3 protein. The profile covers a few hundred thousand distinct CDR3 sequences, with approximately 12% appearing a single time and over 2% taken by the ten largest.

This TCR derives from a male patient aged 10-17 years who had a stem cell transplant for acute myeloid leukemia, so the T cells may come from the graft donor. The specimen comprised PBMCs, mostly from graft donor cells, sampled 360 days after TCRalphabeta/CD19-depleted stem cell transplant. This chain joins TRBV10-3 and TRBJ2-5, with TRBD2 matching over 8 bases. In DNA form, the CDR3 reads TGTGCCGCCGCAGCGACTAGCGCAATACCGGGGGAGACCCAGTACTTC. The encoded protein is CAAAATSAIPGETQYF.